These T cell receptor beta chains were read from a single sample in a study of T cell clonotyping in hematopoietic cell transplantation. Repertoires were generated with immunoSEQ multiplex PCR, while TCRdb's copy carries only in-frame clones and drops some. The sample has around 1,800 clones, under 95% seen once. This sample comprised peripheral blood mononuclear cells, obtained before stem cell transplant. These receptors were taken from a woman aged 45 to 65 with acute myeloid leukemia. Some clones in this sample may be carry-over from other donors' samples. CDR3s include the opening cysteine and the closing phenylalanine or tryptophan. Each record gives: CDR3 protein, CDR3 DNA, clone size, V gene, J gene, D gene. The D gene is left open where the match is weak. Clone size is not always given. Where it is, it says once, few, many or a class for expanded clones.

CDR3 protein: CASSEPGQSNTEAFF
CDR3 DNA: TGTGCCAGCAGCGAGCCAGGACAGTCCAACACTGAAGCTTTCTTT
clone size: NA
V gene: TRBV5-6
J gene: TRBJ1-1
D gene: NA

CDR3 protein: CASSPNPLVSSYEQYF
CDR3 DNA: TGTGCCAGCAGCCCGAACCCCCTGGTCAGCTCCTACGAGCAGTACTTC
clone size: NA
V gene: TRBV5-6
J gene: TRBJ2-7
D gene: NA

CDR3 protein: CAISDRTSGGPYQETQYF
CDR3 DNA: TGTGCCATCAGTGATCGGACTAGCGGGGGCCCGTACCAAGAGACCCAGTACTTC
clone size: NA
V gene: TRBV10-3
J gene: TRBJ2-5
D gene: TRBD2

CDR3 protein: CASKENRAPNYGYTF
CDR3 DNA: TGTGCCAGCAAAGAGAACAGGGCCCCTAACTATGGCTACACCTTC
clone size: few
V gene: TRBV6-1
J gene: TRBJ1-2
D gene: NA

CDR3 protein: CASSLDPNYGYTF
CDR3 DNA: TGTGCCAGCAGTTTGGACCCTAACTATGGCTACACCTTC
clone size: NA
V gene: TRBV6-6
J gene: TRBJ1-2
D gene: NA

CDR3 protein: CSVRGATEAFF
CDR3 DNA: TGCAGCGTTCGGGGCGCCACTGAAGCTTTCTTT
clone size: NA
V gene: TRBV29-1
J gene: TRBJ1-1
D gene: NA

CDR3 protein: CASSLHPSGANTGELFF
CDR3 DNA: TGTGCCAGCAGCTTACACCCTAGCGGGGCGAACACCGGGGAGCTGTTTTTT
clone size: once
V gene: TRBV7-8
J gene: TRBJ2-2
D gene: TRBD2

CDR3 protein: CASSYDRDREGTGELFF
CDR3 DNA: TGTGCCAGCAGCTACGACCGGGACCGAGAAGGCACCGGGGAGCTGTTTTTT
clone size: NA
V gene: TRBV4-2
J gene: TRBJ2-2
D gene: NA

CDR3 protein: CSASGGSEQYF
CDR3 DNA: TGCAGTGCCAGCGGGGGTTCCGAGCAGTACTTC
clone size: NA
V gene: TRBV20-1
J gene: TRBJ2-7
D gene: TRBD2

CDR3 protein: CASSLTTSTGELFF
CDR3 DNA: TGTGCCAGCAGCCTCACAACCAGCACCGGGGAGCTGTTTTTT
clone size: NA
V gene: TRBV11-3
J gene: TRBJ2-2
D gene: NA

CDR3 protein: CAISESGNTGELFF
CDR3 DNA: TGTGCCATCAGTGAGTCCGGGAACACCGGGGAGCTGTTTTTT
clone size: NA
V gene: TRBV10-3
J gene: TRBJ2-2
D gene: NA

CDR3 protein: CASSQDRGRGAFF
CDR3 DNA: TGTGCCAGCAGCCAAGATCGGGGACGTGGAGCTTTCTTT
clone size: NA
V gene: TRBV14
J gene: TRBJ1-1
D gene: NA

CDR3 protein: CAWSVRQGNEQYF
CDR3 DNA: TGTGCCTGGAGTGTAAGGCAGGGTAACGAGCAGTACTTC
clone size: NA
V gene: TRBV30
J gene: TRBJ2-7
D gene: NA

CDR3 protein: CASSERSGGIQETQYF
CDR3 DNA: TGCGCCAGCAGTGAAAGGTCGGGGGGGATCCAAGAGACCCAGTACTTC
clone size: once
V gene: TRBV10-2
J gene: TRBJ2-5
D gene: TRBD2

CDR3 protein: CASTVTVNEKLFF
CDR3 DNA: TGTGCCAGCACCGTTACAGTAAATGAAAAACTGTTTTTT
clone size: NA
V gene: TRBV6-6
J gene: TRBJ1-4
D gene: NA

CDR3 protein: CASSPGANVLTF
CDR3 DNA: TGTGCCAGCAGCCCTGGGGCCAACGTCCTGACTTTC
clone size: NA
V gene: TRBV11-3
J gene: TRBJ2-6
D gene: NA

CDR3 protein: CSVTGRVNTEAFF
CDR3 DNA: TGCAGCGTGACAGGTCGGGTGAACACTGAAGCTTTCTTT
clone size: NA
V gene: TRBV29-1
J gene: TRBJ1-1
D gene: NA

CDR3 protein: CASSPISGGEQETQYF
CDR3 DNA: TGTGCCAGCAGCCCGATTAGCGGGGGAGAACAAGAGACCCAGTACTTC
clone size: once
V gene: TRBV7-2
J gene: TRBJ2-5
D gene: TRBD2

CDR3 protein: CASRQSGSGNTIYF
CDR3 DNA: TGCGCCAGCAGACAGTCAGGCTCTGGAAACACCATATATTTT
clone size: NA
V gene: TRBV4-1
J gene: TRBJ1-3
D gene: NA

CDR3 protein: CASSQQGLYGYTF
CDR3 DNA: TGTGCCAGCAGTCAACAGGGTCTCTATGGCTACACCTTC
clone size: NA
V gene: TRBV5-6
J gene: TRBJ1-2
D gene: NA

CDR3 protein: CAIRVGAVGYTF
CDR3 DNA: TGCGCCATCCGTGTCGGCGCCGTCGGCTACACCTTC
clone size: NA
V gene: TRBV10-2
J gene: TRBJ1-2
D gene: NA

CDR3 protein: CASSPQGQDAPLHF
CDR3 DNA: TGTGCCAGCTCACCACAGGGACAGGACGCACCCCTCCACTTT
clone size: NA
V gene: TRBV18
J gene: TRBJ1-6
D gene: TRBD1

CDR3 protein: CASSLGGRGVSEKLFF
CDR3 DNA: TGTGCCAGCAGCTTAGGAGGTCGGGGAGTTTCTGAAAAACTGTTTTTT
clone size: once
V gene: TRBV7-2
J gene: TRBJ1-4
D gene: NA

CDR3 protein: CSVEWQRYNEQFF
CDR3 DNA: TGCAGCGTTGAGTGGCAGCGGTACAATGAGCAGTTCTTC
clone size: NA
V gene: TRBV29-1
J gene: TRBJ2-1
D gene: NA

CDR3 protein: CASSLVGGQFSGNTIYF
CDR3 DNA: TGTGCCAGCAGCTTAGTGGGGGGACAGTTCTCTGGAAACACCATATATTTT
clone size: NA
V gene: TRBV7-2
J gene: TRBJ1-3
D gene: TRBD1

CDR3 protein: CASLSSGADEQYF
CDR3 DNA: TGTGCCAGCTTATCTAGCGGGGCTGACGAGCAGTACTTC
clone size: NA
V gene: TRBV11-2
J gene: TRBJ2-7
D gene: TRBD2

CDR3 protein: CASSLGREQPQHF
CDR3 DNA: TGTGCCAGTAGTCTGGGGAGGGAACAGCCCCAGCATTTT
clone size: NA
V gene: TRBV19
J gene: TRBJ1-5
D gene: NA

CDR3 protein: CASSMTSGTYEQYF
CDR3 DNA: TGTGCCAGTAGTATGACTAGCGGGACCTACGAGCAGTACTTC
clone size: few
V gene: TRBV19
J gene: TRBJ2-7
D gene: TRBD2

CDR3 protein: CASSPLHSSATQYF
CDR3 DNA: TGTGCCAGCAGCCCACTCCACTCAAGCGCTACGCAGTATTTT
clone size: NA
V gene: TRBV7-3
J gene: TRBJ2-3
D gene: NA

CDR3 protein: CASSEAEARGYTF
CDR3 DNA: TGTGCCAGCAGTGAAGCGGAAGCTCGGGGCTACACCTTC
clone size: NA
V gene: TRBV6-1
J gene: TRBJ1-2
D gene: NA

CDR3 protein: CASSREGGLTEAFF
CDR3 DNA: TGTGCCAGCAGCCGCGAGGGGGGGCTCACTGAAGCTTTCTTT
clone size: NA
V gene: TRBV13
J gene: TRBJ1-1
D gene: NA

CDR3 protein: CASIRTGHPTDTQYF
CDR3 DNA: TGTGCCAGCATACGTACGGGACACCCCACAGATACGCAGTATTTT
clone size: NA
V gene: TRBV6-1
J gene: TRBJ2-3
D gene: NA

CDR3 protein: CASSFGGAGYEQYF
CDR3 DNA: TGTGCCAGCAGTTTTGGGGGCGCCGGCTACGAGCAGTACTTC
clone size: NA
V gene: TRBV6-5
J gene: TRBJ2-7
D gene: NA

CDR3 protein: CSADRVGTEAFF
CDR3 DNA: TGCAGCGCTGACAGGGTTGGCACTGAAGCTTTCTTT
clone size: once
V gene: TRBV29-1
J gene: TRBJ1-1
D gene: TRBD1

CDR3 protein: CASSVVPSSYEQYF
CDR3 DNA: TGTGCCAGCAGCGTAGTTCCTAGCTCCTACGAGCAGTACTTC
clone size: NA
V gene: TRBV9
J gene: TRBJ2-7
D gene: NA

CDR3 protein: CAWSSSRQGDYGYTF
CDR3 DNA: TGTGCCTGGAGCTCAAGTCGACAGGGGGACTATGGCTACACCTTC
clone size: once
V gene: TRBV30
J gene: TRBJ1-2
D gene: TRBD1

CDR3 protein: CASSQILRNTGELFF
CDR3 DNA: TGCGCCAGCAGCCAGATTCTCCGGAACACCGGGGAGCTGTTTTTT
clone size: NA
V gene: TRBV4-3
J gene: TRBJ2-2
D gene: NA

CDR3 protein: CASSEQWTANTEAFF
CDR3 DNA: TGTGCCAGCAGCGAGCAATGGACAGCCAACACTGAAGCTTTCTTT
clone size: NA
V gene: TRBV7-9
J gene: TRBJ1-1
D gene: NA

CDR3 protein: CASSQGRQLYGYTF
CDR3 DNA: TGTGCCAGCAGCCAAGGGAGACAGCTCTATGGCTACACCTTC
clone size: NA
V gene: TRBV4-2
J gene: TRBJ1-2
D gene: NA

CDR3 protein: CASSYSTANTEAFF
CDR3 DNA: TGTGCCAGCAGTTACTCGACGGCGAACACTGAAGCTTTCTTT
clone size: NA
V gene: TRBV6-6
J gene: TRBJ1-1
D gene: NA

CDR3 protein: CASSGDRAGKNIQYF
CDR3 DNA: TGTGCCAGCAGTGGCGACAGGGCAGGCAAAAACATTCAGTACTTC
clone size: NA
V gene: TRBV6-6
J gene: TRBJ2-4
D gene: TRBD1